The TCR beta chain under discussion was sequenced for a study of CD8 T cells in Susac syndrome. Random hexamers were used to reverse transcribe the RNA input (roughly 0.5 to 1 ug). With immunoSEQ multiplex PCR, TCR beta CDR3 was amplified across 54 Vbeta and 13 Jbeta. A single record per CDR3 protein comes from TCRdb applying MiXCR to the immunoSEQ multiplex PCR reads. The data hold 180,000 or so distinct CDR3 sequences, with 90% to 95% observed a single time. As regards this clonotype: Its specificity is not known.

Study outcomes and limitations: The authors acknowledged that their TCR sequencing and HLA analysis involved a relatively small number of individuals.

Sequencing of TCR beta was performed on blood CD8+ and CD4+ T cells. Negative isolation was applied to CD8+ and CD4+ T cells, and FACS enrichment was applied to TEMRA cells. The sequence came from a human donor in good health. The sample taken for sequencing was CD4+ T cells from PBMCs.

For the CDR3, the DNA is TGCAGTGCTAGATCCGGGGGGTCAATCTACGAGCAGTACTTC. Amino acids: CSARSGGSIYEQYF. This rearrangement joins TRBV20-1 to TRBJ2-7, with 7 bases matching TRBD2. CDR3 length: 14 amino acids. With 2 bases clipped from V and 3 bases from J, the junction kept 7 bases outside the gene matches. Germline V CDR1 and CDR2: DFQATT, SNEGSKA (reference sequence).